This T cell receptor beta chain was sequenced during a study of T cell repertoires in cytomegalovirus infection. Germline assignment: CDR1 MNHEY and CDR2 SMNVEV (reference sequence). The CDR3 contains 14 residues. The J segment lost 1 base and the V segment lost 6 bases, leaving 5 bases of the junction unmatched. TCRdb re-analysed the reads in MiXCR, keeping a single row per CDR3 protein. The table has more than 650,000 distinct CDR3 sequences, under 40% seen once. The source is a human donor in good health (CMV status not recorded). Some clones in this sample may be carry-over from other donors' samples. Sequences were obtained from PBMCs. The chain has TRBV27 and TRBJ2-5; 7 bases match TRBD2. For the CDR3, the DNA is TGTGCCAGCAGCCCCGGCGGGGGCCAAGAGACCCAGTACTTC. It translates to CASSPGGGQETQYF.